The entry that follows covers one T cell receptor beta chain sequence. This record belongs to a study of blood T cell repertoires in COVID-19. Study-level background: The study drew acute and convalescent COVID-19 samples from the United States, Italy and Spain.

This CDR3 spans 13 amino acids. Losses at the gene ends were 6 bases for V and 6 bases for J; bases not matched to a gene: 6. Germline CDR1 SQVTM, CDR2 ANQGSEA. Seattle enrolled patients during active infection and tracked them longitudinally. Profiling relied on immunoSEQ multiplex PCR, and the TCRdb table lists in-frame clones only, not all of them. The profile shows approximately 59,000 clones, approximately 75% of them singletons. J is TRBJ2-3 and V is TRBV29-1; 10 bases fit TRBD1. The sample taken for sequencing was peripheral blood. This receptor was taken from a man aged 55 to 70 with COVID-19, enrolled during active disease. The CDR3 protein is CSVGQGVSDTQYF. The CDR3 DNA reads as TGCAGCGTAGGACAGGGGGTGAGTGATACGCAGTATTTT.